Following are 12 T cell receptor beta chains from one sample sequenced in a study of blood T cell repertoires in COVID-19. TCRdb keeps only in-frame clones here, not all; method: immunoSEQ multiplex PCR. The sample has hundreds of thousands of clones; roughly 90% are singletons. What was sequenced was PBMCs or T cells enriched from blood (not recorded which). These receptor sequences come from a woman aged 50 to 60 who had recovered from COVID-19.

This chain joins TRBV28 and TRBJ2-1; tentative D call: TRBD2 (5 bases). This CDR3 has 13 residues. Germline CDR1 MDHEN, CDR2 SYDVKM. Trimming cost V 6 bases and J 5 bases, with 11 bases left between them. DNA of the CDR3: TGTGCCAGCAGCCTACTAGGACACAATGAGCAGTTCTTC. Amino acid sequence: CASSLLGHNEQFF.

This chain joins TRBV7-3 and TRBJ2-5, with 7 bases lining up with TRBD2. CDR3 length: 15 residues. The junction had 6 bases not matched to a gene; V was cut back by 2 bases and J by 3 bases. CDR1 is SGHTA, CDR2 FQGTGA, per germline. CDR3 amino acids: CASSLYDGRKETQYF. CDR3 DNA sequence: TGTGCCAGCAGCTTATATGACGGGAGGAAAGAGACCCAGTACTTC.

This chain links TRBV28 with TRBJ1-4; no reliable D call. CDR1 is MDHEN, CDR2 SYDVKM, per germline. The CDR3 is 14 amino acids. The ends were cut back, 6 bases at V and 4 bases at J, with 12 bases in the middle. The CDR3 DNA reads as TGTGCCAGCAGCCTAGTGATACTTAATGAAAAACTGTTTTTT. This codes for CASSLVILNEKLFF.

In DNA form, the CDR3 reads TGTGCCAGCAGTAGAGGACAGGGAGGTGATGAAAAACTGTTTTTT. Translation gives CASSRGQGGDEKLFF. V gene TRBV7-6 combines with J gene TRBJ1-4, with 8 bases that match TRBD1. Germline loops: CDR1 SGHVS, CDR2 FNYEAQ. The V segment lost 6 bases and the J segment 6 bases; nucleotides outside the gene matches: 9. CDR3 length equals 15 residues.

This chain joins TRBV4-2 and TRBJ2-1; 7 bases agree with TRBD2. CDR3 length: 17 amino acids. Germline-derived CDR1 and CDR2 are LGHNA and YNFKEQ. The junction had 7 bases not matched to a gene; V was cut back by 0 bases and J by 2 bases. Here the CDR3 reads CASSQDVRSGTYNEQFF. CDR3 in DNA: TGTGCCAGCAGCCAAGATGTGAGGAGCGGGACCTACAATGAGCAGTTCTTC.

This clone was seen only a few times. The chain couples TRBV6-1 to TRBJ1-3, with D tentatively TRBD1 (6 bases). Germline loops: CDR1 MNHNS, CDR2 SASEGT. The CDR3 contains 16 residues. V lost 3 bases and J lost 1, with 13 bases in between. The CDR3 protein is CASSDWGGPSGNTIYF. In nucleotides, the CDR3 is TGTGCCAGCAGTGATTGGGGGGGCCCTTCTGGAAACACCATATATTTT.

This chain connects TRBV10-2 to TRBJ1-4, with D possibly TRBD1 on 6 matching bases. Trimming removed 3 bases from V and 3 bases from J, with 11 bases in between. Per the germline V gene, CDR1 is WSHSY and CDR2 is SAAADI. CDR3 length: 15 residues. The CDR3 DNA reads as TGCGCCAGCAGTGACACCAGGGGAGCTAATGAAAAACTGTTTTTT. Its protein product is CASSDTRGANEKLFF.

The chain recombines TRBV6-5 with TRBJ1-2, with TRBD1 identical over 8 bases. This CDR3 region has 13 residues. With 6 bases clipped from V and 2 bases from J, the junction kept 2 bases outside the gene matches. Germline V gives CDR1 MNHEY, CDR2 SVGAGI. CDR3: CASRRDRNYGYTF. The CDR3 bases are TGTGCCAGCAGACGGGACAGGAACTATGGCTACACCTTC.

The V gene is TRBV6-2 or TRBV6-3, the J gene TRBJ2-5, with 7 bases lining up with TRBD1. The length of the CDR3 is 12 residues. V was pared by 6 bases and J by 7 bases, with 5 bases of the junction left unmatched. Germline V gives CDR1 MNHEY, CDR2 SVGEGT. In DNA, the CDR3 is TGTGCCAGCAGCCAGACAGGGTGGACCCAGTACTTC. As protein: CASSQTGWTQYF.

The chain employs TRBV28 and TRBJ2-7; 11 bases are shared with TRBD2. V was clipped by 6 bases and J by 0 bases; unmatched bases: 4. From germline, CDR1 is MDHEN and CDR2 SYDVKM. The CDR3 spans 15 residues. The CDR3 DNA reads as TGTGCCAGCAGCCCAACTAGCGGGAGCTCCTACGAGCAGTACTTC. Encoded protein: CASSPTSGSSYEQYF.

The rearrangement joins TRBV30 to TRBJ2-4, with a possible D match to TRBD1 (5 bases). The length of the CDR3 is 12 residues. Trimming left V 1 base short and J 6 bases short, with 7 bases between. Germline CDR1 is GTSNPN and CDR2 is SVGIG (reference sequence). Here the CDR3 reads CAWSGGGNIQYF. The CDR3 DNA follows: TGTGCCTGGAGTGGGGGCGGAAACATTCAGTACTTC.

For the CDR3, the DNA is TGTGCCTGGGGGGGACAGGGGGAAGGCTACACCTTC. It specifies CAWGGQGEGYTF. The chain combines TRBV30 with TRBJ1-2, with TRBD1 identical over 11 bases. The CDR3 spans 12 residues. V trimming: 5 bases; J trimming: 8 bases; junction bases outside the gene matches: 4. CDR1 is GTSNPN, CDR2 SVGIG, per germline (reference sequence).